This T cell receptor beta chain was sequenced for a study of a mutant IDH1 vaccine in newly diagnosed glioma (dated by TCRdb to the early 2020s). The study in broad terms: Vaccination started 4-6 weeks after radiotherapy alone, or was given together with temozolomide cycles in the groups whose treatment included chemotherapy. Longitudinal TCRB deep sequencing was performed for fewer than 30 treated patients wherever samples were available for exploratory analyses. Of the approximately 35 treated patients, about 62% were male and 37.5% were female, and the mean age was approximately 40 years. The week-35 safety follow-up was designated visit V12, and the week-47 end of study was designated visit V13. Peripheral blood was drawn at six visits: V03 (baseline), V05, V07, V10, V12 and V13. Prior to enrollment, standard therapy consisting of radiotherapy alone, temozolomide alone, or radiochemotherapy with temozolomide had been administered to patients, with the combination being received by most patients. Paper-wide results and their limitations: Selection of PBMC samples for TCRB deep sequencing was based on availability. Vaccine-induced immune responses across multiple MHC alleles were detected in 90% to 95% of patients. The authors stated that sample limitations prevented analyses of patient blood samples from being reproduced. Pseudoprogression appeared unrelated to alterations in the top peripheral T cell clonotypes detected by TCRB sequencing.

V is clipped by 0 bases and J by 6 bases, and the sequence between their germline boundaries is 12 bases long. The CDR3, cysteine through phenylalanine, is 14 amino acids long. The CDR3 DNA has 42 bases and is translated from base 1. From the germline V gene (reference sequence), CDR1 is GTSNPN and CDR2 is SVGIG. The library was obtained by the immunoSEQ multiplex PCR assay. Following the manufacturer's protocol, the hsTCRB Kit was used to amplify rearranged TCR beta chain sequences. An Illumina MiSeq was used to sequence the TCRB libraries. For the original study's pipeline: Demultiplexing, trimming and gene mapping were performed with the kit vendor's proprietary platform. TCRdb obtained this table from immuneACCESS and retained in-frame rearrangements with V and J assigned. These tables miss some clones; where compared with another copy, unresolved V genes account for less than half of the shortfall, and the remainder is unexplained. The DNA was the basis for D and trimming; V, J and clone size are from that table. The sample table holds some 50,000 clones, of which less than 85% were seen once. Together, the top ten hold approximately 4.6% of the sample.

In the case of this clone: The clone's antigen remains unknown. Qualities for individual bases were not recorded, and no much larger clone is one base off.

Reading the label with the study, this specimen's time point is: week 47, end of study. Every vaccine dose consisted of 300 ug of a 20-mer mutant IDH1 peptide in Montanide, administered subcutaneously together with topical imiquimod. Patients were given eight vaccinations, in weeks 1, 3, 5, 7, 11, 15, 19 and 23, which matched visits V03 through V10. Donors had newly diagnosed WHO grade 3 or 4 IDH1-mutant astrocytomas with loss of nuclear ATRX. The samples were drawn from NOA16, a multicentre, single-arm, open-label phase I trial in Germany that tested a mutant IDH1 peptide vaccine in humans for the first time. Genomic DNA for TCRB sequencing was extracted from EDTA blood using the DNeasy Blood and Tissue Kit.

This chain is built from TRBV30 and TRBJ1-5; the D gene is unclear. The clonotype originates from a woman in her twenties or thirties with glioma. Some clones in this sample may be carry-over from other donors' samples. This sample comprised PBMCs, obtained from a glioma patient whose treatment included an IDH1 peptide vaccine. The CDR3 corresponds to CAWSVIGGSQPQHF. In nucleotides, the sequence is TGTGCCTGGAGTGTAATCGGAGGGAGTCAGCCCCAGCATTTT.